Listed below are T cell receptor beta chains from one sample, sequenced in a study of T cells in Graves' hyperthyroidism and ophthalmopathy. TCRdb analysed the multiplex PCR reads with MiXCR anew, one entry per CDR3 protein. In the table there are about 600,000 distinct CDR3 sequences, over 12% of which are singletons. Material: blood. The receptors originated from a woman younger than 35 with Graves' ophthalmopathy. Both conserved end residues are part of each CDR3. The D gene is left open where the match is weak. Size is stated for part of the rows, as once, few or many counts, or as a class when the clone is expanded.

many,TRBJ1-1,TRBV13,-,CASSSMGGNTEAFF,TGTGCCAGCAGCTCAATGGGAGGAAACACTGAAGCTTTCTTT
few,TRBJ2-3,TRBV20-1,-,CSATRPRPGENTDTQYF,TGCAGTGCTACCAGACCCAGGCCGGGGGAGAACACAGATACGCAGTATTTT
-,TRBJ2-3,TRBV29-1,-,CSVFGTPGTDTQYF,TGCAGCGTTTTTGGGACACCGGGCACAGATACGCAGTATTTT
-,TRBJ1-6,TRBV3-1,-,CASSQDRGSGSYNSPLHF,TGTGCCAGCAGCCAAGATCGTGGCAGCGGCTCCTATAATTCACCCCTCCACTTT
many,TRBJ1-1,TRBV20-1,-,CSASGQVGTEAFF,TGCAGTGCTAGCGGGCAGGTGGGCACTGAAGCTTTCTTT
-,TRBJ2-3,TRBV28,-,CASSLPTPDTQYF,TGTGCCAGCAGTCTTCCAACCCCAGATACGCAGTATTTT
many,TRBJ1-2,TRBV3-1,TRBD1,CASSQLPTGRDYGYTF,TGTGCCAGCAGCCAACTTCCGACAGGGAGGGACTATGGCTACACCTTC
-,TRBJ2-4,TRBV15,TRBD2,CATRIAGASKNIQYF,TGTGCCACCAGAATAGCGGGAGCGTCCAAAAACATTCAGTACTTC
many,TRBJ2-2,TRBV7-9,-,CASSPMWVGELFF,TGTGCCAGCAGCCCGATGTGGGTCGGGGAGCTGTTTTTT
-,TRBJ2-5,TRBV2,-,CASSTDYSAGVWRQETQYF,TGTGCCAGCTCCACAGATTACTCTGCAGGGGTTTGGCGCCAAGAGACCCAGTACTTC
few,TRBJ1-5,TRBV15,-,CATSAGKNQPQHF,TGTGCCACCAGCGCAGGAAAGAATCAGCCCCAGCATTTT
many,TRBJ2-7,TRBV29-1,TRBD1,CSVFSDRGPGYEQYF,TGCAGCGTCTTCTCGGACAGGGGCCCCGGGTACGAGCAGTACTTC
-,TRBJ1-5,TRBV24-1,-,CATSGGARSNQPQHF,TGTGCCACCAGTGGAGGGGCCAGGAGCAATCAGCCCCAGCATTTT
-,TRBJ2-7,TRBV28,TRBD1,CASRTGQPYEQYF,TGTGCCAGCAGGACGGGACAGCCCTACGAGCAGTACTTC
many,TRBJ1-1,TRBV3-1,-,CASSPRQTGNTEAFF,TGTGCCAGCAGCCCTCGACAAACAGGGAACACTGAAGCTTTCTTT
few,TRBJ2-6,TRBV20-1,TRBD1,CSASPRQGPHSGANVLTF,TGCAGTGCTAGCCCTAGACAGGGACCCCACTCTGGGGCCAACGTCCTGACTTTC
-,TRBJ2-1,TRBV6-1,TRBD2,CASSPMTSGRPRNEQFF,TGTGCCAGCAGCCCCATGACTAGCGGGAGGCCTCGCAATGAGCAGTTCTTC
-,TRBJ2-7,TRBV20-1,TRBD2,CSAEVGLAGEYEQYF,TGCAGTGCCGAGGTTGGACTAGCGGGAGAATACGAGCAGTACTTC
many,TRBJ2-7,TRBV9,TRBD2,CASSVVGTTYEQYF,TGTGCCAGCAGCGTAGTTGGGACTACTTACGAGCAGTACTTC
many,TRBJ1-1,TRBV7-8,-,CASSLGPHRDGGTEAFF,TGTGCCAGCAGCTTAGGACCCCACCGGGATGGGGGAACTGAAGCTTTCTTT
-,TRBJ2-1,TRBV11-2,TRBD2,CASRLAGVFYNEQFF,TGTGCCAGCAGACTAGCGGGGGTCTTCTACAATGAGCAGTTCTTC
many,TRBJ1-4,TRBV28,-,CASTTGGGNEKLFF,TGTGCCAGCACCACCGGGGGGGGTAATGAAAAACTGTTTTTT
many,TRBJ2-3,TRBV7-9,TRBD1,CASSSQTGLTDTQYF,TGTGCCAGCAGCTCCCAGACAGGGTTAACAGATACGCAGTATTTT
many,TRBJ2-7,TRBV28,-,CATRAQTVSYEQYF,TGTGCCACCAGGGCTCAGACAGTCTCCTACGAGCAGTACTTC
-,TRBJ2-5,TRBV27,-,CASSPPGKKTQYF,TGTGCCAGCAGTCCCCCGGGGAAGAAAACCCAGTACTTC
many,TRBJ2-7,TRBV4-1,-,CASSQVQGSSYEQYF,TGCGCCAGCAGCCAAGTTCAGGGGAGCTCCTACGAGCAGTACTTC
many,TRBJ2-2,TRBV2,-,CASSEQGSGELFF,TGTGCCAGCAGTGAGCAGGGGTCCGGGGAGCTGTTTTTT
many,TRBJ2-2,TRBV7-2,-,CASTPMGGTNTGELFF,TGTGCCAGCACCCCTATGGGGGGAACGAACACCGGGGAGCTGTTTTTT
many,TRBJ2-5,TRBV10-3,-,CAISESRRSAETQYF,TGTGCCATCAGTGAGTCCCGCAGATCCGCAGAGACCCAGTACTTC
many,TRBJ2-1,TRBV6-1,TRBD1,CASQPPGTGLNEQFF,TGTGCCAGCCAGCCTCCGGGGACAGGGCTCAATGAGCAGTTCTTC
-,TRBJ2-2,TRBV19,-,CASSIREGANTGELFF,TGTGCCAGTAGTATACGGGAGGGGGCAAACACCGGGGAGCTGTTTTTT
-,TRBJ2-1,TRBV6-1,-,CASRIRVSSWNEQFF,TGTGCCAGCAGGATTCGGGTTTCGTCATGGAATGAGCAGTTCTTC
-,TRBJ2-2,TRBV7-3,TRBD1,CASSLKQGDTGELFF,TGTGCCAGCAGCTTAAAACAGGGGGACACCGGGGAGCTGTTTTTT
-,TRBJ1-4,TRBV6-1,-,CASSEKRNEKLFF,TGTGCCAGCAGTGAGAAGAGAAATGAAAAACTGTTTTTT
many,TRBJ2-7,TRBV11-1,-,CASSLATRDNDEQYF,TGTGCCAGCAGCTTAGCCACCAGGGATAACGACGAGCAGTACTTC
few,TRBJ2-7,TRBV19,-,CASSMGQGRHEQYF,TGTGCCAGTAGTATGGGGCAGGGTAGGCACGAGCAGTACTTC
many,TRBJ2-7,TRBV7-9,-,CASSDRKSYEQYF,TGTGCCAGCAGCGACAGGAAATCCTACGAGCAGTACTTC
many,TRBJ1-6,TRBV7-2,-,CASSPRTDSPLHF,TGTGCCAGCAGCCCCCGGACGGATTCACCCCTCCACTTT
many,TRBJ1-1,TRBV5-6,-,CASSLTGEAFF,TGTGCCAGCAGCCTCACGGGGGAAGCTTTCTTT
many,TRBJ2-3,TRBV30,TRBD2,CAWRQGLANTDTQYF,TGTGCCTGGAGACAGGGACTAGCGAACACAGATACGCAGTATTTT
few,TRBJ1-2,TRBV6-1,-,CASSERRQVGGYTF,TGTGCCAGCAGTGAAAGGAGGCAGGTCGGTGGCTACACCTTC
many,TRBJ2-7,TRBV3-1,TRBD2,CASSQLLADYEQYF,TGTGCCAGCAGCCAACTACTAGCGGACTACGAGCAGTACTTC
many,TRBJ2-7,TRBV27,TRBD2,CASTPTSGGYEQYF,TGTGCCAGCACCCCGACTAGCGGAGGTTACGAGCAGTACTTC
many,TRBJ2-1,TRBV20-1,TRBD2,CSAIGGTSGRNEQFF,TGCAGTGCTATAGGAGGGACTAGCGGGAGAAATGAGCAGTTCTTC
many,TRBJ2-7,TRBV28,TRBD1,CASSLPDPILDRGNGVEQYF,TGTGCCAGCAGTTTACCGGACCCAATTCTTGACAGGGGGAATGGAGTGGAGCAGTACTTC
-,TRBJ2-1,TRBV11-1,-,CASSSPKMADEQFF,TGTGCCAGCAGCTCACCTAAAATGGCCGATGAGCAGTTCTTC
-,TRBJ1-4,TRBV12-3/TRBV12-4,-,CASSLFVGGKLFF,TGTGCCAGCAGTTTGTTTGTGGGGGGAAAACTGTTTTTT
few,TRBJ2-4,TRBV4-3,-,CASSANPGPQNIQYF,TGCGCCAGCAGCGCTAATCCGGGACCACAAAACATTCAGTACTTC
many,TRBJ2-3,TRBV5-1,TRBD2,CASSSAGTSGNTDTQYF,TGCGCCAGCAGCTCCGCCGGGACTAGCGGGAACACAGATACGCAGTATTTT
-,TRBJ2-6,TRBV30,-,CAWRGLAASGANVLTF,TGTGCCTGGAGAGGTTTAGCAGCCTCTGGGGCCAACGTCCTGACTTTC
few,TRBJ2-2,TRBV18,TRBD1,CASSPRRGQGTGELFF,TGTGCCAGCTCACCACGAAGGGGGCAAGGCACCGGGGAGCTGTTTTTT
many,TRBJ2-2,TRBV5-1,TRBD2,CASSRGTSGSTGELFF,TGCGCCAGCAGCCGCGGGACTAGCGGGAGCACCGGGGAGCTGTTTTTT
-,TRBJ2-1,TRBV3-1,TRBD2,CASSQARAGGGNEQFF,TGTGCCAGCAGCCAAGCGAGAGCGGGAGGGGGCAATGAGCAGTTCTTC
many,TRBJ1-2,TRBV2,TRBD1,CASSIDREGYTF,TGTGCCAGCAGTATCGACAGGGAGGGCTACACCTTC